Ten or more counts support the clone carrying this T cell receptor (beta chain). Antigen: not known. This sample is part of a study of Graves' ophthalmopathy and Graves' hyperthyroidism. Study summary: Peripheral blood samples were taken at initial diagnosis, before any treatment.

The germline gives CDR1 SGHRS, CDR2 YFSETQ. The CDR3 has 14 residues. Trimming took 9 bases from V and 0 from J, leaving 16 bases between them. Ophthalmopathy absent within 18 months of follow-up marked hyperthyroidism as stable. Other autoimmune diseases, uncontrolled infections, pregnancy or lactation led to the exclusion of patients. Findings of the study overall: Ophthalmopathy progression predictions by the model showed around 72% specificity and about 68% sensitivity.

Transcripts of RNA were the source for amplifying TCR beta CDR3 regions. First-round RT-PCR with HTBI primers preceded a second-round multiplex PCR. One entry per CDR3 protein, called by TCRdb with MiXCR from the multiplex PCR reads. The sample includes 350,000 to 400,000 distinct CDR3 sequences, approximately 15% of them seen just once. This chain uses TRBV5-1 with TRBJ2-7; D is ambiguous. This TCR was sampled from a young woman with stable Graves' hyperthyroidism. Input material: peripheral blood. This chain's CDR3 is CATRINTYSYEQYF. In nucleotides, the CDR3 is TGCGCCACACGAATTAATACCTACTCCTACGAGCAGTACTTC.